A selection of T cell receptor beta chains follows, all from one sample in a study of regulatory T cells in long-lasting Graves disease. TCRdb re-analysed the multiplex PCR reads in MiXCR, keeping a single row per CDR3 protein. The sample includes about 540,000 distinct CDR3 sequences, about 13% seen only once; the top ten take roughly a tenth. This same sample was also taken into another study, of T cells in Graves' hyperthyroidism and ophthalmopathy.

The sample was peripheral blood mononuclear cells (PBMCs), taken at new diagnosis, from a patient treated with antithyroid drugs. The receptors were sampled from a man aged 30 to 45 with Graves disease. CDR3s include the opening cysteine and the closing phenylalanine or tryptophan. Only some rows state a clone size, as once, few, many or a class for expanded clones.

clone size,J gene,V gene,CDR3 protein
few,TRBJ1-2,TRBV7-8,CASSRTDRGGREVYTF
many,TRBJ2-2,TRBV20-1,CSAPGGGGDTGELFF
many,TRBJ2-1,TRBV27,CASSSGPYSYNEQFF
many,TRBJ1-2,TRBV5-1,CASSGGHLYGYTF
few,TRBJ1-3,TRBV7-9,CASSLIQSSGNTIYF
many,TRBJ2-3,TRBV5-1,CASRMNTDTQYF
.,TRBJ2-5,TRBV24-1,CATSDNSGRSQETQYF
many,TRBJ1-1,TRBV2,CASSEDYETVSNTEAFF
many,TRBJ1-2,TRBV12-3/TRBV12-4,CASSPRQERDWGYTF
.,TRBJ2-4,TRBV5-5,CASRYSAGVGNIQYF
few,TRBJ2-3,TRBV7-2,CASSLLGGRDTQYF
.,TRBJ2-3,TRBV18,CASTLSRGSTDTQYF
.,TRBJ2-7,TRBV19,CASSPGRDHPRLF
few,TRBJ1-5,TRBV30,CAWSVRTSSNQPQHF
few,TRBJ1-3,TRBV12-3/TRBV12-4,CASSFPAGNTIYF
.,TRBJ2-1,TRBV9,CASTQGASAYNEQFF
many,TRBJ2-1,TRBV6-1,CASNRHGTYNEQFF
.,TRBJ2-7,TRBV9,CASGPYGDRQGEQYF
many,TRBJ2-3,TRBV12-3/TRBV12-4,CASSLVGQNFHTDTQYF
many,TRBJ2-5,TRBV20-1,CSARGNRGLLEETQYF
many,TRBJ2-3,TRBV12-5,CASGLVLGQGSDTQYF
many,TRBJ2-3,TRBV27,CASSLLAGVGTDTQYF
few,TRBJ1-6,TRBV20-1,CSAKSYFYSPLHF
many,TRBJ2-5,TRBV7-2,CASSFTLAGGPGETQYF
.,TRBJ2-5,TRBV6-1,CASIGTLRGQVAQYF
many,TRBJ2-3,TRBV5-1,CASSLRGLAGVDTQYF
many,TRBJ2-3,TRBV30,CAWSVRLDTQYF
many,TRBJ2-1,TRBV2,CASRGRAYNEQFF
few,TRBJ2-5,TRBV6-1,CASNELDREETQYF
.,TRBJ1-5,TRBV19,CASSLLRGYSNQPQHF
.,TRBJ2-3,TRBV20-1,CSASPGVADTQYF
many,TRBJ2-7,TRBV12-5,CASGRRGIIYEQYF
many,TRBJ1-1,TRBV12-3/TRBV12-4,CASSSDPSQGAKNTEAFF
once,TRBJ2-3,TRBV6-5,CASSYRRLAFTDTQYF
.,TRBJ2-3,TRBV20-1,CSVQGQGADTQYF
.,TRBJ1-1,TRBV5-1,CASSPGQGITEAFF
.,TRBJ1-6,TRBV12-5,CASGSTPGVGMNSPLHF
.,TRBJ2-7,TRBV5-1,CASSLAYGASGYYEQYF
few,TRBJ2-3,TRBV20-1,CSARDAGRGLAGADTQYF
many,TRBJ1-5,TRBV2,CASTRDRGSGQPQHF
many,TRBJ1-6,TRBV5-1,CASSLDGQSNSPLHF
.,TRBJ2-5,TRBV6-1,CASRGGKETQYF
many,TRBJ1-2,TRBV12-3/TRBV12-4,CASSFAVSYGYTF
many,TRBJ2-5,TRBV5-6,CASNRGTQETQYF